This T cell receptor (beta chain) was sequenced in a study of regulatory T cells in long-lasting Graves disease. CDR3 regions were amplified by Arm-PCR using iRepertoire HTBI primers to build TCR beta libraries. One entry per CDR3 protein results from TCRdb running MiXCR on the multiplex PCR reads. The sample lists 300,000 or so distinct CDR3 sequences, less than 20% occurring once. Regarding time point: persistent/refractory GD, antithyroid drugs over 5 years with positive TRAb. PBMCs provided the RNA from which the TCR library was made. Germline V CDR1 and CDR2: MNHNS, SASEGT. The V and J ends lost 6 bases and 6 bases, in that order; junction bases with no gene match: 3. The CDR3 covers 13 residues. In its sample, this clonotype was seen many times.

This chain uses TRBV6-1 with TRBJ2-7, with 12 positions matching TRBD2. The clonotype originates from a female donor with Graves disease. Sample: peripheral blood mononuclear cells (PBMCs), taken when the disease was refractory, from a patient treated with antithyroid drugs. This CDR3 reads CASSPSGRGEQYF. The CDR3 nucleotides are TGTGCCAGCAGCCCTAGCGGGAGGGGCGAGCAGTACTTC.